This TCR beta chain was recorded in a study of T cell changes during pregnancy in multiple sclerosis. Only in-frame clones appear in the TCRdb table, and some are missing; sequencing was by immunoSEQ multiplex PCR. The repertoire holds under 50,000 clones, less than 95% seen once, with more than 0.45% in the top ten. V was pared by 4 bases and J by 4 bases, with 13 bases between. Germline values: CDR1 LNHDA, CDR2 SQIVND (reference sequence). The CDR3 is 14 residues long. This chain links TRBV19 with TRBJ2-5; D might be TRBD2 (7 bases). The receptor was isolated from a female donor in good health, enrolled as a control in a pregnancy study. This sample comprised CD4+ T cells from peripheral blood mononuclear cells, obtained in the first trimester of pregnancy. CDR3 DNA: TGTGCCAGTAGTAAGAGGGGGGGGATAGAGACCCAGTACTTC. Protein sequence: CASSKRGGIETQYF.